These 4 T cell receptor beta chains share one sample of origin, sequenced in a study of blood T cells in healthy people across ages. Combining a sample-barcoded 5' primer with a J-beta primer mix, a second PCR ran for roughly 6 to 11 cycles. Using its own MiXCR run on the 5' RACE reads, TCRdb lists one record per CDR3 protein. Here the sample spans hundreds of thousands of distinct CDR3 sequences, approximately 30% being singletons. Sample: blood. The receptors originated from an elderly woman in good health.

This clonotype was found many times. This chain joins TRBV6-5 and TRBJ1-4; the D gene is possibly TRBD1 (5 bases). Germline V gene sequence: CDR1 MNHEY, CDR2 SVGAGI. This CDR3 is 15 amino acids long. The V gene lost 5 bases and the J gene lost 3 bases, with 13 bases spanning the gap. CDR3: CASSPDRRANEKLFF. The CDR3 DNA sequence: TGTGCCAGCAGTCCTGACAGACGCGCTAATGAAAAACTGTTTTTT.

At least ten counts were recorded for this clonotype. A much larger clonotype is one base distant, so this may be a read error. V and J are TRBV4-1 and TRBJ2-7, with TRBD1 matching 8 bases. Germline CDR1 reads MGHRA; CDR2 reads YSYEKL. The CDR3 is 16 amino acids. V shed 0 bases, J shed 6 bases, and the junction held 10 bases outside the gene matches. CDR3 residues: CASSQDSGQGGSEQYF. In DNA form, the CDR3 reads TGCGCCAGCAGCCAAGATTCAGGACAGGGAGGTTCCGAGCAGTACTTC.

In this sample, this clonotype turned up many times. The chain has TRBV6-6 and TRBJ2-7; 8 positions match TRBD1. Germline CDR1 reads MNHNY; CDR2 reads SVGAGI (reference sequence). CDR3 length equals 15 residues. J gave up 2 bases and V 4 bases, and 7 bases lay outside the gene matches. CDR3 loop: CASSFPTGVAYEQYF. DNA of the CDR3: TGTGCCAGCAGTTTTCCGACAGGGGTGGCCTACGAGCAGTACTTC.

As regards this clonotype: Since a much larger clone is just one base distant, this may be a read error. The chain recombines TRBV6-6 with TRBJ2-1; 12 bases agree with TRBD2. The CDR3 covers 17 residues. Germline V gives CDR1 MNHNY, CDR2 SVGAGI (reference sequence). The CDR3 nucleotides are TGTGCCGGCAGACCTAGCGGGGGGGCCGGGTCCTACAATGAGCAGTTCTTC. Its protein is CAGRPSGGAGSYNEQFF.